This TCR beta chain was obtained from a study of response to subunit inactivated influenza vaccine. Study-wide results and caveats: Every seasonal influenza vaccination brings in few new T cells, the authors suggested.

About this clonotype itself: Its specificity is not known. The junction departs from germline at one end; a sequencing error may be responsible.

TCRdb used MiXCR to reprocess the RT-PCR reads, holding one entry per CDR3 protein. The profile shows 650,000 to 700,000 distinct CDR3 sequences, 15% to 19% of them singletons. This CDR3 contains 15 residues. The germline V gene has CDR1 DFQATT and CDR2 SNEGSKA (reference sequence). Sequenced here: PBMCs from blood, sampled roughly 12 days after vaccination. V and J are TRBV20-1 and TRBJ2-7, with D possibly TRBD2 on 6 matching bases. The receptor was derived from a man aged 50 to 60 who received an inactivated influenza vaccine. CDR3: CSSRDLGRSPYEQYF. For the CDR3, the DNA is TGCAGTTCTAGAGATCTAGGGAGGAGCCCCTACGAGCAGTACTTC.